The clone carrying this T cell receptor beta chain has a handful of counts. TCRdb re-derived calls from the 5' RACE reads in MiXCR, one entry per CDR3 protein. This sample has 350,000 or so distinct CDR3 sequences, with roughly 8% found just once. This sample is part of a study of T cells after yellow fever vaccination. The CDR3 is made up of 16 amino acids. The germline V gene has CDR1 SGHTA and CDR2 FQGNSA. The J segment lost 2 bases and the V segment lost 5 bases, leaving 8 bases of the junction unmatched. The receptor comes from a man aged 18 to 30 who received the YFV17D yellow fever vaccine. V usage is TRBV7-2 and J usage is TRBJ2-3, with 9 bases matching TRBD2. The sample consisted of PBMCs, taken approximately 40 days after the first yellow fever vaccination. CDR3 amino acids: CASSLRRGGNTDTQYF. CDR3 DNA: TGTGCCAGCAGCCTCCGGCGGGGGGGCAACACAGATACGCAGTATTTT.